This T cell receptor beta chain was recorded in a study of patients and donors after allogeneic stem cell transplantation. The V and J ends lost 2 bases and 4 bases, in that order; junction bases with no gene match: 2. In germline, CDR1 is SGHRS, CDR2 YFSETQ. This CDR3 spans 14 amino acids. MiXCR, applied by TCRdb to the RT-PCR reads, yields one record per CDR3 protein. The data contain 400,000 to 450,000 distinct CDR3 sequences, 16% of them seen just once; the ten biggest clones take up 6.5% to 7.5%. The rearrangement uses TRBV5-1 and TRBJ1-4; 7 nucleotides match TRBD1. This TCR was recovered from a human donor who was either an allogeneic HSCT recipient or a stem cell or donor lymphocyte infusion donor (not recorded which). It is not recorded whose cells these are; they may come from a transplant donor. The sample taken for sequencing was blood, either unsorted or a sorted T cell fraction (not recorded which). The CDR3 nucleotides read TGCGCCAGCAGCTTAACAGGGGTTAATGAAAAACTGTTTTTT. Amino acids: CASSLTGVNEKLFF.